These 30 T cell receptor beta chains came from one sample sequenced in a study of T cell responses to AZD1222 COVID-19 vaccine. Some clones are missing from TCRdb's copy, which holds only in-frame ones; the method was immunoSEQ multiplex PCR. The table records about 150,000 clones, roughly 84% of them present only once. The input for sequencing was peripheral blood, taken 28 days after the second AZD1222 dose. The receptors shown here come from an adult who received the AZD1222 COVID-19 vaccine.

V gene TRBV5-4 combines with J gene TRBJ1-5, with TRBD1 as a possible D gene (6 bases). Germline CDR1 is SGHNT and CDR2 is YYREEE (reference sequence). V lost 3 bases to trimming and J lost 4 bases, with 23 bases between them. The CDR3 is made up of 18 amino acids. CDR3 sequence: CASSSGGGAGIGNQPQHF. The CDR3 nucleotides read TGTGCCAGCAGCTCCGGTGGGGGGGCGGGTATTGGAAATCAGCCCCAGCATTTT.

The V gene is TRBV6-5, the J gene TRBJ2-1; 8 nucleotides agree with TRBD2. The trim removed 7 bases at V and 7 bases at J, leaving 9 bases unmatched. CDR1 and CDR2 (germline): MNHEY, SVGAGI. The length of the CDR3 is 14 residues. The CDR3 loop is CASMELAEGNEQFF. The CDR3, as DNA: TGTGCCAGCATGGAACTAGCGGAGGGGAATGAGCAGTTCTTC.

This clone has just a few counts. The chain recombines TRBV7-9 with TRBJ2-7; 7 nucleotides agree with TRBD2. V was clipped by 2 bases and J by 0 bases; unmatched bases: 13. CDR1 and CDR2 from the germline V gene are SEHNR and FQNEAQ (reference sequence). The CDR3 is made up of 18 amino acids. The CDR3 is CASSLRAGTAMYSYEQYF. CDR3 in DNA: TGTGCCAGCAGCTTACGAGCGGGAACTGCTATGTACTCCTACGAGCAGTACTTC.

The rearrangement links TRBV7-9 to TRBJ2-3, with D tentatively TRBD2 (5 bases). CDR1 and CDR2 (germline): SEHNR, FQNEAQ (reference sequence). Trimming took 3 bases from V and 0 from J, leaving 16 bases between them. The CDR3 contains 17 residues. The CDR3 region is CASSLEYGGASTDTQYF. DNA of the CDR3: TGTGCCAGCAGCTTGGAATATGGAGGAGCTAGCACAGATACGCAGTATTTT.

The chain uses TRBV29-1 and TRBJ1-1; D possibly corresponds to TRBD1 (5 bases). This CDR3 spans 13 amino acids. Germline V gives CDR1 SQVTM, CDR2 ANQGSEA. With 5 bases removed from V and 1 base from J, the gap between germline ends came to 11 bases. The CDR3 nucleotides are TGCAGCGTTCGGGCAGGGACGAACACTGAAGCTTTCTTT. It encodes CSVRAGTNTEAFF.

J is TRBJ2-7 and V is TRBV7-2, with D perhaps matching TRBD1 (6 bases). The CDR3 runs 11 residues. Trimming shortened V by 3 bases and J by 7 bases, and 7 bases separated the two germline ends. The V gene's germline CDR1 is SGHTA and CDR2 FQGNSA. The CDR3 coding sequence is TGTGCCAGCAGCTTGACAGGTGAGCAGTACTTC. Encoded protein: CASSLTGEQYF.

The chain recombines TRBV9 with TRBJ2-5, with unresolved D. The V end was cut by 7 bases, the J end by 5 bases, with 12 bases between. Per the germline V gene, CDR1 is SGDLS and CDR2 is YYNGEE. This CDR3 spans 12 amino acids. CDR3 DNA sequence: TGTGCCAGCGCGCGGTCCTCGGAGACCCAGTACTTC. Its translation is CASARSSETQYF.

V usage is TRBV2 and J usage is TRBJ1-2; 10 bases map to TRBD1. J lost 8 bases, V lost 4 bases, and 7 bases had no gene match. The CDR3 contains 14 residues. Germline CDR1 SNHLY, CDR2 FYNNEI. The CDR3 nucleotides read TGTGCCAGCAGTGGACAGGGGGCGGGCGAAGGCTACACCTTC. Protein product: CASSGQGAGEGYTF.

V gene TRBV4-1 combines with J gene TRBJ2-7; D gene uncertain. Germline V gives CDR1 MGHRA, CDR2 YSYEKL. This CDR3 is 15 amino acids long. The V gene lost 0 bases and the J gene lost 0 bases, with 9 bases spanning the gap. CDR3 sequence reads: CASSQDRRASYEQYF. CDR3 DNA sequence: TGCGCCAGCAGCCAAGATCGGCGCGCCTCCTACGAGCAGTACTTC.

The CDR3 region is CASSVVRTDTQYF. The CDR3 nucleotides are TGTGCCAGCAGCGTAGTTCGCACAGATACGCAGTATTTT. V is TRBV9 and J is TRBJ2-3; no reliable D call. The CDR3 has 13 amino acids. The V end lost 0 bases, the J end lost 1 base, and 3 bases lay between the germline ends. CDR1 SGDLS and CDR2 YYNGEE come from the germline V gene.

The V and J genes are TRBV6-5 and TRBJ2-7; 8 nucleotides agree with TRBD1. This CDR3 has 12 amino acids. CDR1 is MNHEY, CDR2 SVGAGI, per germline. With 8 bases clipped from V and 3 bases from J, the junction kept 3 bases outside the gene matches. DNA of the CDR3: TGTGCCAGCGGCAGGGGGCTCTACGAGCAGTACTTC. The encoded protein is CASGRGLYEQYF.

The chain couples TRBV27 to TRBJ2-7; TRBD1 is a possible D gene (6 bases). Germline V gives CDR1 MNHEY, CDR2 SMNVEV (reference sequence). V was trimmed by 9 bases and J by 5 bases, leaving 14 bases between them. CDR3 size: 12 residues. This CDR3 reads CASRGRQDEQYF. The DNA of the CDR3 is TGTGCCAGTAGGGGGAGACAGGACGAGCAGTACTTC.

The V call is TRBV5-1, the J call TRBJ1-2; D is uncertain. This CDR3 region has 13 residues. V was cut by 4 bases and J by 0 bases, with 7 bases left in between. In germline, CDR1 is SGHRS, CDR2 YFSETQ. The CDR3 reads CASSIGANYGYTF. The CDR3 DNA sequence: TGCGCCAGCAGCATAGGAGCTAACTATGGCTACACCTTC.

The rearrangement joins TRBV18 to TRBJ1-2; 8 nucleotides match TRBD1. Germline-derived CDR1 and CDR2 are KGHSH and LQKENI. This CDR3 is built from 15 residues. The trim removed 3 bases at V and 5 bases at J, leaving 8 bases unmatched. The DNA of the CDR3 is TGTGCCAGCTCACCCAAAGCCGGACAGGGATATGGCTACACCTTC. Its translation: CASSPKAGQGYGYTF.

The chain combines TRBV19 with TRBJ2-1, with a weak D call TRBD2 (8 bases). The CDR3 is 17 residues long. The V gene lost 0 bases and the J gene lost 2 bases, with 14 bases spanning the gap. CDR1 and CDR2 from the germline V gene are LNHDA and SQIVND (reference sequence). The CDR3 nucleotides read TGTGCCAGTAGTATAGATCGGGAGGGGGCGACCTACAATGAGCAGTTCTTC. It codes for CASSIDREGATYNEQFF. The whole variable domain, filled in from reference TRBV19 and TRBJ2-1, reads DGGITQSPKYLFRKEGQNVTLSCEQNLNHDAMYWYRQDPGQGLRLIYYSQIVNDFQKGDIAEGYSVSREKKESFPLTVTSAQKNPTAFYLCASSIDREGATYNEQFFGPGTRLTVL.

The V and J genes are TRBV20-1 and TRBJ2-7, with D hard to call. The V end lost 3 bases, the J end lost 3 bases, and 6 bases lay between the germline ends. This CDR3 has 11 amino acids. CDR1 is DFQATT and CDR2 is SNEGSKA in the germline V gene (reference sequence). DNA for the CDR3: TGCAGTGCTAGGCCACACTACGAGCAGTACTTC. It codes for CSARPHYEQYF.

This clone has only one observation. This chain connects TRBV25-1 to TRBJ1-6, with D tentatively TRBD1 (6 bases). The V gene's germline CDR1 is MGHDK and CDR2 SYGVNS. CDR3 length equals 16 residues. Trimming removed 3 bases at V and 6 bases at J, with 15 bases between. The CDR3 here is CASSDHRAGGNSPLHF. Written as DNA, the CDR3 is TGTGCCAGCAGTGATCACAGGGCCGGCGGTAATTCACCCCTCCACTTT.

The rearrangement links TRBV3-1 (or the pseudogene TRBV3-2) to TRBJ2-3; D call uncertain. The CDR3 length is 16 residues. CDR1 LGHDT and CDR2 YNNKEL come from the germline V gene (reference sequence). Trimming cost V 1 base and J 3 bases, with 14 bases left between them. In nucleotides, the CDR3 is TGTGCCAGCAGCCAAGGGTTTGGTGTCAGTACAGATACGCAGTATTTT. Its protein is CASSQGFGVSTDTQYF.

The rearrangement uses TRBV6-6 and TRBJ1-1; D remains unclear. The V gene lost 0 bases and the J gene lost 0 bases, with 8 bases spanning the gap. CDR3 length equals 15 residues. Germline V CDR1 and CDR2: MNHNY, SVGAGI (reference sequence). Here the CDR3 reads CASSYSGQMNTEAFF. In DNA form, the CDR3 reads TGTGCCAGCAGTTACTCGGGCCAGATGAACACTGAAGCTTTCTTT.

J is TRBJ2-6 and V is TRBV30, with D maybe TRBD2 (5 bases). The CDR3 totals 13 residues. Trimming left V 5 bases short and J 0 bases short, with 5 bases between. Germline values: CDR1 GTSNPN, CDR2 SVGIG (reference sequence). The CDR3 nucleotides are TGTGCCTGGGACTACTCTGGGGCCAACGTCCTGACTTTC. Translated: CAWDYSGANVLTF.

This chain uses TRBV11-3 with TRBJ2-6; TRBD1 matches at 7 bases. The CDR3 totals 15 residues. CDR1 and CDR2 (germline): SGHNT, YENEEA. V lost 5 bases to trimming and J lost 2 bases; unmatched junction nucleotides: 3. CDR3 coding DNA: TGTGCCAGCAGCCTCGGACAGGCTGGGGCCAACGTCCTGACTTTC. Its protein product is CASSLGQAGANVLTF.

This chain connects TRBV5-4 to TRBJ2-5; unclear D gene. The CDR3 extends over 11 amino acids. The V and J ends lost 5 bases and 3 bases respectively, with 5 bases between them. Per the germline V gene, CDR1 is SGHNT and CDR2 is YYREEE (reference sequence). The CDR3 DNA reads TGTGCCAGCAGTTATAAAGAGACCCAGTACTTC. Protein sequence: CASSYKETQYF.

The chain employs TRBV28 and TRBJ1-1, with D tentatively TRBD1 (6 bases). The CDR3 runs 15 residues. Trimming left V 3 bases short and J 0 bases short, with 11 bases between. Germline CDR1 reads MDHEN; CDR2 reads SYDVKM. This CDR3 reads CASSLPGGLNTEAFF. Written as DNA, the CDR3 is TGTGCCAGCAGTTTGCCCGGGGGCCTGAACACTGAAGCTTTCTTT.

The rearrangement joins TRBV30 to TRBJ1-3; possibly TRBD1 for D (5 bases). Looked up from germline, CDR1 is GTSNPN and CDR2 is SVGIG (reference sequence). V was clipped by 7 bases and J by 3 bases, with 13 bases between them. The CDR3 is 13 residues long. The CDR3, as DNA: TGTGCCTCCCGGGGGTTAGTTGGAAACACCATATATTTT. The encoded protein is CASRGLVGNTIYF.

This chain links TRBV18 with TRBJ2-3, with 12 bases that match TRBD2. CDR1 is KGHSH and CDR2 is LQKENI in the germline V gene. The CDR3 is 15 residues long. The trim removed 3 bases at V and 3 bases at J, leaving 1 base unmatched. The CDR3 DNA reads as TGTGCCAGCTCACCCGGACTAGCGGGGACAGATACGCAGTATTTT. Translation gives CASSPGLAGTDTQYF.

The chain is built from TRBV1 and TRBJ2-3; TRBD2 was called by the table and not checked on the DNA. TRBV1 is termed a pseudogene. The CDR3 spans 18 residues. CDR3 loop: CTSSQVKVTTSGKDTQYF. CDR3 bases: TGCACCAGCAGCCAAGTTAAGGTAACGACTAGCGGGAAAGATACGCAGTATTTT.

This clone occurred a few times. This chain uses TRBV15 with TRBJ1-3; TRBD1 might be the D (6 bases). V lost 3 bases and J lost 0, with 12 bases in between. The CDR3 extends over 16 amino acids. Germline V gene data show CDR1 as LNHNV and CDR2 as YYDKDF (reference sequence). CDR3 sequence: CATSRRQASSGNTIYF. The CDR3 DNA reads as TGTGCCACCAGCAGGCGACAGGCTTCCTCTGGAAACACCATATATTTT. Using reference TRBV15 and TRBJ1-3 for the parts outside the CDR3, the full variable domain is DAMVIQNPRYQVTQFGKPVTLSCSQTLNHNVMYWYQQKSSQAPKLLFHYYDKDFNNEADTPDNFQSRRPNTSFCFLDIRSPGLGDTAMYLCATSRRQASSGNTIYFGEGSWLTVV.

This clone was detected only once. This chain uses TRBV7-7 with TRBJ2-5; no definite D call. There are 14 residues in the CDR3. The V end lost 5 bases, the J end lost 1 base, and 11 bases lay between the germline ends. The germline V gene has CDR1 SSHAT and CDR2 FNYEAQ (reference sequence). The CDR3 nucleotides read TGTGCCAGCAGCCCAACCCCGATCCAAGAGACCCAGTACTTC. Residues: CASSPTPIQETQYF.

Only one count was recorded for this clone. DNA for the CDR3: TGTGCCAGCAGCCCGGACCTCCGCACTAACTATGGCTACACCTTC. Residues: CASSPDLRTNYGYTF. The rearrangement links TRBV3-1 (or the pseudogene TRBV3-2) to TRBJ1-2; D not certain. The CDR3 sequence is 15 residues long. The V end lost 4 bases, the J end lost 0 bases, and 12 bases lay between the germline ends. Germline V gives CDR1 LGHDT, CDR2 YNNKEL (reference sequence).

V is TRBV2 and J is TRBJ1-6, with 7 nucleotides matching TRBD1. Trimming removed 7 bases from V and 7 bases from J; junction bases left unmatched: 7. The CDR3 is made up of 14 amino acids. Germline lookup yields CDR1 SNHLY and CDR2 FYNNEI. The CDR3 here is CASNPGQKNSPLHF. The CDR3 region has the DNA TGTGCCAGCAATCCGGGACAGAAGAATTCACCCCTCCACTTT.